This is a list of T cell receptor beta chains from one sample in a study of shared T cell receptors in the human thymus. Assay used: immunoSEQ multiplex PCR; TCRdb lists only in-frame clones, some missing. The data contain some 400,000 clones, over 90% of them singletons. The sample taken for sequencing was thymocytes. These receptors all stem from a human donor. Each CDR3 is given with its conserved first and last residue. D genes are given only for firm matches. Clone size appears in some rows only: once, few, many, or a class for an expanded clone.

18,TRBJ1-3,.,once,TRBV14,CASSQGLWRNKTGNTIYF,TGTGCCAGCAGCCAAGGGTTGTGGAGGAACAAAACTGGAAACACCATATATTTT
11,TRBJ2-7,.,.,TRBV11-2,CASSLAAEQYF,TGTGCCAGCAGCTTAGCGGCGGAGCAGTACTTC
14,TRBJ2-7,TRBD1,.,TRBV15,CATSRDQQGYEQYF,TGTGCCACCAGCAGAGATCAACAGGGGTACGAGCAGTACTTC
15,TRBJ1-1,.,.,TRBV28,CASTLFGHPNTEAFF,TGTGCCAGCACTCTTTTTGGACATCCGAACACTGAAGCTTTCTTT
16,TRBJ2-3,TRBD2,.,TRBV14,CASSPRISGRSDTQYF,TGTGCCAGCAGCCCGCGGATTAGCGGGAGATCAGATACGCAGTATTTT
13,TRBJ2-7,TRBD1,.,TRBV6-1,CASADRGLCEQYF,TGTGCCAGCGCGGACAGGGGGCTGTGCGAGCAGTACTTC
15,TRBJ1-2,TRBD1,.,TRBV7-9,CASSQSPGQRYGYTF,TGTGCCAGCAGCCAATCTCCGGGACAGCGTTATGGCTACACCTTC
15,TRBJ2-7,.,once,TRBV9,CASSQAPTFSYEQYF,TGTGCCAGCAGCCAAGCCCCGACGTTCTCCTACGAGCAGTACTTC
16,TRBJ1-1,.,.,TRBV7-9,CASSLARSRWYTEAFF,TGTGCCAGCAGCTTAGCGAGGAGCAGGTGGTACACTGAAGCTTTCTTT
14,TRBJ2-5,.,.,TRBV27,CASSLSGRKKTQYF,TGTGCCAGCAGTTTATCGGGCAGGAAAAAGACCCAGTACTTC
15,TRBJ2-7,TRBD2,.,TRBV6-1,CASSPRAGGPGEQYF,TGTGCCAGCAGTCCAAGAGCGGGAGGGCCGGGCGAGCAGTACTTC
14,TRBJ1-1,TRBD1,.,TRBV5-5,CASSLGQENTEAFF,TGTGCCAGCAGCCTGGGACAGGAGAACACTGAAGCTTTCTTT
19,TRBJ2-6,.,.,TRBV6-4,CASKSTFVGRSTGANVLTF,TGTGCCAGCAAATCTACGTTTGTGGGAAGAAGTACTGGGGCCAACGTCCTGACTTTC
14,TRBJ2-1,.,.,TRBV5-4,CASSLEAEYNEQFF,TGTGCCAGCAGCTTGGAGGCGGAATACAATGAGCAGTTCTTC
15,TRBJ2-1,.,.,TRBV7-6,CASSLEAVQHNEQFF,TGTGCCAGCAGCTTAGAGGCGGTCCAACACAATGAGCAGTTCTTC
15,TRBJ1-1,.,.,TRBV6-6,CASSYYTGMNTEAFF,TGTGCCAGCAGTTACTATACAGGGATGAACACTGAAGCTTTCTTT
16,TRBJ2-1,.,once,TRBV28,CASSLVRAGTYNEQFF,TGTGCCAGCAGTTTAGTTCGGGCGGGAACCTACAATGAGCAGTTCTTC
14,TRBJ2-7,TRBD1,.,TRBV6-5,CASSYRQGAYEQYF,TGTGCCAGCAGTTACAGACAGGGGGCATACGAGCAGTACTTC
17,TRBJ2-4,.,.,TRBV12-2,CASRPGGRTGGGNIQYF,TGTGCAAGTCGCCCTGGCGGACGGACGGGTGGGGGGAACATTCAGTACTTC
18,TRBJ1-5,.,.,TRBV11-2,CASSLVNSGATVYQPQHF,TGTGCCAGCAGCTTAGTTAACTCGGGTGCGACGGTTTATCAGCCCCAGCATTTT
16,TRBJ2-1,TRBD2,.,TRBV7-8,CASSPRLAGGVGEQFF,TGTGCCAGCAGCCCTAGACTAGCGGGAGGGGTGGGTGAGCAGTTCTTC
15,TRBJ2-7,.,.,TRBV28,CASSFQESWTYEQYF,TGTGCCAGCAGTTTCCAGGAGAGTTGGACCTACGAGCAGTACTTC
14,TRBJ2-3,.,.,TRBV28,CASSLRGGTDTQYF,TGTGCCAGCAGTTTACGGGGAGGCACAGATACGCAGTATTTT
12,TRBJ1-2,.,few,TRBV19,CASRVENYGYTF,TGTGCCAGTAGGGTGGAGAACTATGGCTACACCTTC
18,TRBJ2-3,TRBD2,.,TRBV7-2,CASSRRMSREGRPDTQYF,TGTGCCAGCAGCCGAAGGATGTCGCGGGAGGGCCGCCCAGATACGCAGTATTTT
16,TRBJ2-5,TRBD1,.,TRBV11-3,CASSLGRDRGGETQYF,TGTGCCAGCAGCTTGGGACGGGACAGGGGAGGAGAGACCCAGTACTTC
16,TRBJ2-7,TRBD1,.,TRBV4-2,CASSPPGTGVIYEQYF,TGTGCCAGCAGCCCCCCAGGGACAGGGGTTATCTACGAGCAGTACTTC
15,TRBJ1-2,TRBD1,.,TRBV10-3,CAINPTGRVNYGYTF,TGTGCCATCAATCCGACAGGGCGAGTTAACTATGGCTACACCTTC
17,TRBJ1-1,.,.,TRBV6-1,CASSEYAPGGGNTEAFF,TGTGCCAGCAGCGAATACGCCCCGGGTGGAGGGAACACTGAAGCTTTCTTT